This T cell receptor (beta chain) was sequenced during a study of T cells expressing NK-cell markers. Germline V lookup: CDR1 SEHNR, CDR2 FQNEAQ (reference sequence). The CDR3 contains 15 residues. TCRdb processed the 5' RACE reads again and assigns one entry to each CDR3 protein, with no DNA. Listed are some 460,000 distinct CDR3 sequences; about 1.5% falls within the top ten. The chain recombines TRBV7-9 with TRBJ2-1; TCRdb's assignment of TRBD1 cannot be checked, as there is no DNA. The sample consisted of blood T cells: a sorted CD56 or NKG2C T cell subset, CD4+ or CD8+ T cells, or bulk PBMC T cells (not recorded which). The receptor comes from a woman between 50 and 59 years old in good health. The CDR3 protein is CASSYLVGTNNEQFF.